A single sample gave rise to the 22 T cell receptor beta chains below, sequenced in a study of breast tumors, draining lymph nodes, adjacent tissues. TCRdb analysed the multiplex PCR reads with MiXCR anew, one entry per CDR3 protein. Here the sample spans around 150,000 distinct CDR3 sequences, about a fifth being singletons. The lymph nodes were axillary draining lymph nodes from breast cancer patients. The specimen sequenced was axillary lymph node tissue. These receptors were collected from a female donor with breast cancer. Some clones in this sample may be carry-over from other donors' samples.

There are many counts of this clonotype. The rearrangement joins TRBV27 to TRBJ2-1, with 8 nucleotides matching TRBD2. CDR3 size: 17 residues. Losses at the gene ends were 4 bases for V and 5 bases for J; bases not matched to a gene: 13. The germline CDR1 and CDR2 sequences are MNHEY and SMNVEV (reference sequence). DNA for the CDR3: TGTGCCAGCAGTTCCCGACCTAGCCATAGCGGGGACAATGAGCAGTTCTTC. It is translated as CASSSRPSHSGDNEQFF.

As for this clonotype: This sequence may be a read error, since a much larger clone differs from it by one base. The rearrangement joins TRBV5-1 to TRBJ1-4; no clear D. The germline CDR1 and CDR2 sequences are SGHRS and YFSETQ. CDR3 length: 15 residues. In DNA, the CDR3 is TGCGCCAGCAGCTTGGAATCCGCAACTAGTGAAAAACTGTTTTTT. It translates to CASSLESATSEKLFF.

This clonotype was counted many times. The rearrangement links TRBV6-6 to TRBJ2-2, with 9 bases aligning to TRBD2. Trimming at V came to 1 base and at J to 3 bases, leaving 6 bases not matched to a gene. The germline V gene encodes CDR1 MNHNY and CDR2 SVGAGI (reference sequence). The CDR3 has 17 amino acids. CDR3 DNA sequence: TGTGCCAGCAGTTACTTGGCTAGCGGGATGTACACCGGGGAGCTGTTTTTT. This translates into CASSYLASGMYTGELFF.

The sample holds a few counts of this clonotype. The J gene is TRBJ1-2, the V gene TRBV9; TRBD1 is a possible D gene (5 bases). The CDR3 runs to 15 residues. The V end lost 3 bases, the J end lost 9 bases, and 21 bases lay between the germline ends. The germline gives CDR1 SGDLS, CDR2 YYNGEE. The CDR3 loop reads CASSGGGSYLWSYTF. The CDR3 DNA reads TGTGCCAGCAGCGGGGGGGGAAGCTATCTATGGAGCTACACCTTC.

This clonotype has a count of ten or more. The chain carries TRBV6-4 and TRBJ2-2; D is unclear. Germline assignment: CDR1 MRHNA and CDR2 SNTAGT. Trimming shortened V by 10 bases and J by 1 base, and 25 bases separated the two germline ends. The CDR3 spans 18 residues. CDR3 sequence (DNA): TGTGCCAAAAAGGAGCCCGCGGCCGACGACGGGAACACCGGGGAGCTGTTTTTT. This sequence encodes CAKKEPAADDGNTGELFF.

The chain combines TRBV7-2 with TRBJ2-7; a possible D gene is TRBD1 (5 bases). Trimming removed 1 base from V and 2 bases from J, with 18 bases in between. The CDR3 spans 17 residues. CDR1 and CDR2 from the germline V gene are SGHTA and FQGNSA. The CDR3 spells CASSLGTLQGPPYEQYF. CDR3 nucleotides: TGTGCCAGCAGCTTAGGCACACTTCAGGGCCCACCCTACGAGCAGTACTTC.

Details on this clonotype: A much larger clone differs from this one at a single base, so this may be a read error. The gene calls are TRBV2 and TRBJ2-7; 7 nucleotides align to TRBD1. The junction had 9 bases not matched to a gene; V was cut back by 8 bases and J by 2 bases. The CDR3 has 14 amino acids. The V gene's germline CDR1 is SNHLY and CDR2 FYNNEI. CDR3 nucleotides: TGTGCCAGCGGTGTTACAGGGGAACCCTACGAGCAGTACTTC. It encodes CASGVTGEPYEQYF.

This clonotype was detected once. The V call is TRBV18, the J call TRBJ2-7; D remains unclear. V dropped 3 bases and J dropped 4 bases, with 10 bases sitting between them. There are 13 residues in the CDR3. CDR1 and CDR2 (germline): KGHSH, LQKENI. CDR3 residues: CASSPWGGYEQYF. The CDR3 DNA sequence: TGTGCCAGCTCACCGTGGGGTGGGTACGAGCAGTACTTC.

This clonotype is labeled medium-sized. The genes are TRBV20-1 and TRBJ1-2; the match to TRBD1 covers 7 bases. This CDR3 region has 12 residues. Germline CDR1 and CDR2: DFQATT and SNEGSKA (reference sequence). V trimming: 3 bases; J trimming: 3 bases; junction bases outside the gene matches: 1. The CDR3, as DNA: TGCAGTGCTAGGGGACAGTACTATGGCTACACCTTC. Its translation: CSARGQYYGYTF.

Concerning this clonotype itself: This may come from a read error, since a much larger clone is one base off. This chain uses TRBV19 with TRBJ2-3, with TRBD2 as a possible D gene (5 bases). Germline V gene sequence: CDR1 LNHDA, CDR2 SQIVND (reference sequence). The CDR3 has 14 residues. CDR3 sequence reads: CVSSKDGNTDTQYF. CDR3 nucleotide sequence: TGTGTCAGTAGTAAGGACGGGAACACAGATACGCAGTATTTT.

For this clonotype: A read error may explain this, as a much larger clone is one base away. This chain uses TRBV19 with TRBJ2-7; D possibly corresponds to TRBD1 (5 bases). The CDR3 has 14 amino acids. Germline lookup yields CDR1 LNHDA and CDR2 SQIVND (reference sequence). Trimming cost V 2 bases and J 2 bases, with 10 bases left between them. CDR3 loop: CASSIQGFPYEQYF. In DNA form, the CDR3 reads TGTGCCAGTAGTATACAGGGTTTCCCCTACGAGCAGTACTTC.

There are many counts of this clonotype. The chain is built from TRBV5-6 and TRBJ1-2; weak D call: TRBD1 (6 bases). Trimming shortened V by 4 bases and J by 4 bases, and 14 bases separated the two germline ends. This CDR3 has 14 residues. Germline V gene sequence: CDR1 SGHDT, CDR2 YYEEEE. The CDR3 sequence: CASSPMRGVYGYTF. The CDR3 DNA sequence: TGTGCCAGCAGCCCGATGAGGGGGGTCTATGGCTACACCTTC.

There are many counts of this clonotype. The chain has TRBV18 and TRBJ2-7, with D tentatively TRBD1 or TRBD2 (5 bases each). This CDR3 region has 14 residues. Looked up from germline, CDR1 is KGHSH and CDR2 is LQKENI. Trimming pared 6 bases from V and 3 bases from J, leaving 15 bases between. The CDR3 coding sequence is TGTGCCAGCTCCCCAATAGCGACAGTCTACGAGCAGTACTTC. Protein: CASSPIATVYEQYF.

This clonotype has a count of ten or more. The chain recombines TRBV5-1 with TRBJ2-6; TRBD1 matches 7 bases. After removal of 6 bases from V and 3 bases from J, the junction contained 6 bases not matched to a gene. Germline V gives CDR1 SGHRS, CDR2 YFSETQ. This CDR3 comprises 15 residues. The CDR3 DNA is TGCGCCAGCACCAAAACAGGGGTTGGGGCCAACGTCCTGACTTTC. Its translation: CASTKTGVGANVLTF.

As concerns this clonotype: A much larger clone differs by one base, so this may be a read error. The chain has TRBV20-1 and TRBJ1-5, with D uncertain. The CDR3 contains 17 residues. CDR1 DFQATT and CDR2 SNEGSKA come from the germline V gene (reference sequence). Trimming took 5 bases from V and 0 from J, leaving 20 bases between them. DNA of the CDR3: TGCAGTGCTTTCTCCCGGGGTTCGCCTAATAGCAATCAGCCCCAGCATTTT. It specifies CSAFSRGSPNSNQPQHF.

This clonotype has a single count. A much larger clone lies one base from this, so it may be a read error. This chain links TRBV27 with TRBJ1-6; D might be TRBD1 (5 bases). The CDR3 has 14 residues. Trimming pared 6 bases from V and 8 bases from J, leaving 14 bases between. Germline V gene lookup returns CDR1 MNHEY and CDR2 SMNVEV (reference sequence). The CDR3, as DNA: TGTGCCAGCAGGTCCGGGACGGTGGATTCACCCCTCCACTTT. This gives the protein CASRSGTVDSPLHF.

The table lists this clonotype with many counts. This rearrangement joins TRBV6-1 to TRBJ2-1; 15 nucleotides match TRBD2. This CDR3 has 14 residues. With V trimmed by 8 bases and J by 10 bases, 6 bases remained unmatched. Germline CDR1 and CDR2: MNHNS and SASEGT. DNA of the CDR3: TGTGCCAGCGGGGGACTAGCGGGAGGAGGAGAGCAGTTCTTC. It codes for CASGGLAGGGEQFF.

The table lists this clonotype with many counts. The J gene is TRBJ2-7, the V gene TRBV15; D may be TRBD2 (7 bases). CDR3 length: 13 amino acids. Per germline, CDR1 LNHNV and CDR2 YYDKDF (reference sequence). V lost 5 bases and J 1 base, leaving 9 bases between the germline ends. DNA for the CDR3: TGTGCCACCAGCGGGGGGGCTTCCTACGAGCAGTACTTC. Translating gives CATSGGASYEQYF. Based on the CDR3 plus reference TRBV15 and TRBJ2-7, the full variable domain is DAMVIQNPRYQVTQFGKPVTLSCSQTLNHNVMYWYQQKSSQAPKLLFHYYDKDFNNEADTPDNFQSRRPNTSFCFLDIRSPGLGDTAMYLCATSGGASYEQYFGPGTRLTVT.

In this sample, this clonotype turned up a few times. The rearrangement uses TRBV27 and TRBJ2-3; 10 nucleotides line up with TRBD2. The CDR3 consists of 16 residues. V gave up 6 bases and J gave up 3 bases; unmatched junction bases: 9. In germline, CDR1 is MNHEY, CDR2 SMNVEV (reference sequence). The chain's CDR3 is CASRPRTSGGTDTQYF. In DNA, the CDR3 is TGTGCCAGCAGGCCTAGGACTAGCGGTGGTACAGATACGCAGTATTTT.

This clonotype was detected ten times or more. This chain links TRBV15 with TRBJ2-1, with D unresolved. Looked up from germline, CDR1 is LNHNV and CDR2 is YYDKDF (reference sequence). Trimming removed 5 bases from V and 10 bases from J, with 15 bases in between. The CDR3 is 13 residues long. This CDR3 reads CATSGWTLLEQFF. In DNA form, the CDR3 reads TGTGCCACCAGCGGTTGGACCCTTTTGGAGCAGTTCTTC.

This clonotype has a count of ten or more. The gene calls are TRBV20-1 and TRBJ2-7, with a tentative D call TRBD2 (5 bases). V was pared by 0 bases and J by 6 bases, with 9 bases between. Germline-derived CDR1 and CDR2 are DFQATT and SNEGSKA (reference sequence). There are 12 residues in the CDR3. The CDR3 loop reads CSARDLRVEQYF. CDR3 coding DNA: TGCAGTGCTAGAGATCTGAGGGTCGAGCAGTACTTC.

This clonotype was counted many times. The DNA for the CDR3 is TGCGCCAGCAGCCAAGATTGGGGGACTACTAGCACAGATACGCAGTATTTT. Amino acid sequence: CASSQDWGTTSTDTQYF. The J gene is TRBJ2-3, the V gene TRBV4-3; 7 bases map to TRBD2. CDR3 size: 17 residues. Per the germline V gene, CDR1 is LGHNA and CDR2 is YSLEER. Trimming removed 0 bases from V and 0 bases from J; junction bases left unmatched: 6.